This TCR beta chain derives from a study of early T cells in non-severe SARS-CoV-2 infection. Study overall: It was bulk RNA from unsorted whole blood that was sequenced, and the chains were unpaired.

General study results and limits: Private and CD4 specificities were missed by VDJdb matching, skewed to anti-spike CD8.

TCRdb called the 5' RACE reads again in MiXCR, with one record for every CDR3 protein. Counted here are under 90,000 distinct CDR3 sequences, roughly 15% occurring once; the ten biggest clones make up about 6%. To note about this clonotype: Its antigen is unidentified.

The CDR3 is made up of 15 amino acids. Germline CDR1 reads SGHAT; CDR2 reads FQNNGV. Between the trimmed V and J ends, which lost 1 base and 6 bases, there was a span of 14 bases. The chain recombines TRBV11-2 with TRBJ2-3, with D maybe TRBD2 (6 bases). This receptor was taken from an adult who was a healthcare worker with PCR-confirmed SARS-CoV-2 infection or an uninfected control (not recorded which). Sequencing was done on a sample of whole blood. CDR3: CASSLVGRVADTQYF. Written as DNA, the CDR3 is TGTGCCAGCAGCTTAGTCGGGAGAGTCGCCGATACGCAGTATTTT.